These 5 T cell receptor beta chains were sequenced from one sample in a study of blood T cell repertoires in COVID-19. Clones were sequenced by immunoSEQ multiplex PCR, and TCRdb holds only the in-frame ones, with some missing. The data hold 80,000 to 100,000 clones, with around nine tenths observed a single time. Sample: peripheral blood. Source of these receptors: a man aged 50-60 years with acute or convalescent COVID-19.

This clone was observed a single time. The CDR3 reads CASSPPLPGSGDTQYF. The DNA for the CDR3 is TGTGCCAGCTCACCCCCCCTTCCGGGATCGGGAGATACGCAGTATTTT. The chain couples TRBV7-9 to TRBJ2-3, with a possible D match to TRBD2 (5 bases). This CDR3 region has 16 residues. V dropped 8 bases and J dropped 5 bases, with 23 bases sitting between them. The germline V gene has CDR1 SEHNR and CDR2 FQNEAQ (reference sequence).

V and J are TRBV19 and TRBJ2-7; perhaps TRBD1 as D (6 bases). Germline V lookup: CDR1 LNHDA, CDR2 SQIVND (reference sequence). This CDR3 is 14 amino acids long. V gave up 5 bases and J gave up 2 bases, with 13 bases separating them. In DNA, the CDR3 is TGTGCCAGTAGTGTGGCAGGGGCAACCTACGAGCAGTACTTC. Its protein product is CASSVAGATYEQYF.

The genes are TRBV28 and TRBJ1-1, with a possible D match to TRBD1 (6 bases). V was trimmed by 10 bases and J by 3 bases, leaving 15 bases between them. Looked up from germline, CDR1 is MDHEN and CDR2 is SYDVKM. The CDR3 is 13 amino acids. The CDR3 DNA sequence: TGTGCCACCCGGGGGGGCTGGGACACTGAAGCTTTCTTT. It is translated as CATRGGWDTEAFF.

The rearrangement uses TRBV2 and TRBJ1-2; 7 bases match TRBD1. This CDR3 has 13 residues. Trimming cost V 6 bases and J 4 bases; bases outside gene matches: 5. Germline CDR1 reads SNHLY; CDR2 reads FYNNEI. The CDR3 DNA reads TGTGCCAGCAGAGAGGACAGGTTCTATGGCTACACCTTC. Amino acids: CASREDRFYGYTF.

V gene TRBV7-6 combines with J gene TRBJ2-1, with 12 nucleotides matching TRBD2. The CDR3 loop spans 15 amino acids. The germline V gene encodes CDR1 SGHVS and CDR2 FNYEAQ. Trimming took 4 bases from V and 10 from J; bases not matched to a gene: 8. The CDR3 sequence is CASSSSSGRAGEQFF. CDR3 DNA: TGTGCCAGCAGCTCATCTAGCGGGAGGGCCGGCGAGCAGTTCTTC.